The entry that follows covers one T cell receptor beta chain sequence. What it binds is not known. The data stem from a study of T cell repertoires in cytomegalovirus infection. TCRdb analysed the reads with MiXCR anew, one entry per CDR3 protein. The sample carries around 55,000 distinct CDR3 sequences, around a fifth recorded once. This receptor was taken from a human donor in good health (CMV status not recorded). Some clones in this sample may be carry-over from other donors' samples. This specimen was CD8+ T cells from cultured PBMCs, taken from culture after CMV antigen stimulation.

Here the CDR3 DNA reads TGTGCCAGCAGCTTAGCGAGGGACGGGGCAGGCGAGCAGTACTTC. This gives the protein CASSLARDGAGEQYF. This sequence joins TRBV7-8 and TRBJ2-7; D may match TRBD1 or TRBD2 (5 bases each). The CDR3 loop spans 15 amino acids. Trimming pared 0 bases from V and 6 bases from J, leaving 15 bases between. Per the germline V gene, CDR1 is SGHVS and CDR2 is FQNEAQ.